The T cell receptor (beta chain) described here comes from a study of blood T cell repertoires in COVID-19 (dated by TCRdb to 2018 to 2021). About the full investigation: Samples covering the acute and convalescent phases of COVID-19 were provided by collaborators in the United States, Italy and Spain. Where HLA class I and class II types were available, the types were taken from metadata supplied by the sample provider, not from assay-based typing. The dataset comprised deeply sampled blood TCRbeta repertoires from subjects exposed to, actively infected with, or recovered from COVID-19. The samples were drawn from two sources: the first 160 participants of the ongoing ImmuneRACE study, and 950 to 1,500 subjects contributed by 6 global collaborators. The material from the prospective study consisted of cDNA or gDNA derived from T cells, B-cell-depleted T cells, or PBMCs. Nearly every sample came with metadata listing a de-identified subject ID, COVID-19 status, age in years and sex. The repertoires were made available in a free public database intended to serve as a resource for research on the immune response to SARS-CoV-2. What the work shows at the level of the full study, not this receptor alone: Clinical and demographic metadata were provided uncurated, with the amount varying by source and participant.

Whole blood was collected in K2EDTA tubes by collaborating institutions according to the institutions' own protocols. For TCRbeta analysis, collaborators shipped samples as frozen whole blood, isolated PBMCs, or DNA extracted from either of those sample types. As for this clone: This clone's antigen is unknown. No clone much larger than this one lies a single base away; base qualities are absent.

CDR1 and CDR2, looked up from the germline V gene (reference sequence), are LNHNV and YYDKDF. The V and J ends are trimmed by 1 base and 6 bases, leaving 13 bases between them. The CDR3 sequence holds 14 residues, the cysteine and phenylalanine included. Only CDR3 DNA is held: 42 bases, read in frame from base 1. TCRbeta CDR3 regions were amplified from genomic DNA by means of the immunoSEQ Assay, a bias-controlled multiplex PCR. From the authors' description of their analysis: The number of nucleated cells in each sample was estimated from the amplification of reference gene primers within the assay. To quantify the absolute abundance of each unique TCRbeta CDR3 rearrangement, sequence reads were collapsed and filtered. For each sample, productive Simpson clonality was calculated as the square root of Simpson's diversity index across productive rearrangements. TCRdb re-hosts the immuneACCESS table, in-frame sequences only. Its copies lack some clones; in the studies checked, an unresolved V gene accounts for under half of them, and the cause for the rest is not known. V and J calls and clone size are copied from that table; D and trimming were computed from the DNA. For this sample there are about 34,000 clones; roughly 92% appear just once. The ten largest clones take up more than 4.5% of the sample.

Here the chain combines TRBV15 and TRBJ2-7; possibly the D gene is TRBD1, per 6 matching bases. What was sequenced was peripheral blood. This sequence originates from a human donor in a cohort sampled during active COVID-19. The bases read TGTGCCACCAGCAGAGGACAGGATCCGATCGAGCAGTACTTC. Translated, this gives CATSRGQDPIEQYF.